This T cell receptor (beta chain) was found in a study of shared clonotypes between healthy human individuals. Sequencing used immunoSEQ multiplex PCR; TCRdb keeps in-frame clones, though not all of them. This sample carries under 600,000 clones, over 75% of them seen once, and the ten largest clones take under 15%. The V and J ends lost 0 bases and 8 bases respectively, with 16 bases between them. Germline V gene lookup returns CDR1 MGHRA and CDR2 YSYEKL. CDR3 length equals 16 residues. Sequenced: PBMCs. The receptor's source is a woman aged 40 to 50 in good health. Some clones in this sample may be carry-over from other donors' samples. The chain couples TRBV4-1 to TRBJ1-4; no firm D call. The CDR3 here is CASSQDWGGSGEKLFF. Written as DNA, the CDR3 is TGCGCCAGCAGCCAAGATTGGGGAGGGAGTGGAGAAAAACTGTTTTTT.